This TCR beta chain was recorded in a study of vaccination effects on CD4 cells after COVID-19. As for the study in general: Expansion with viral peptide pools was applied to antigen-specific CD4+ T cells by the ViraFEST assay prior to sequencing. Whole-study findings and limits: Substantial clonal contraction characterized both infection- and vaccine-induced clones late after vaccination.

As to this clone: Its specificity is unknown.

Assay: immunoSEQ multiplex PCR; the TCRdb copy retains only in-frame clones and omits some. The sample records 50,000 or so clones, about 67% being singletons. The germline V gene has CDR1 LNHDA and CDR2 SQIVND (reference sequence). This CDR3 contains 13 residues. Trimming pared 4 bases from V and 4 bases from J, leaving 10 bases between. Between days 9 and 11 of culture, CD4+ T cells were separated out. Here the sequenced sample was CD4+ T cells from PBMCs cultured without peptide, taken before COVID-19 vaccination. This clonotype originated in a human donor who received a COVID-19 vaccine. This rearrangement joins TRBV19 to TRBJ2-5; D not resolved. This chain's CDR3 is CASSRARLETQYF. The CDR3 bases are TGTGCCAGTAGTAGAGCTAGACTAGAGACCCAGTACTTC.